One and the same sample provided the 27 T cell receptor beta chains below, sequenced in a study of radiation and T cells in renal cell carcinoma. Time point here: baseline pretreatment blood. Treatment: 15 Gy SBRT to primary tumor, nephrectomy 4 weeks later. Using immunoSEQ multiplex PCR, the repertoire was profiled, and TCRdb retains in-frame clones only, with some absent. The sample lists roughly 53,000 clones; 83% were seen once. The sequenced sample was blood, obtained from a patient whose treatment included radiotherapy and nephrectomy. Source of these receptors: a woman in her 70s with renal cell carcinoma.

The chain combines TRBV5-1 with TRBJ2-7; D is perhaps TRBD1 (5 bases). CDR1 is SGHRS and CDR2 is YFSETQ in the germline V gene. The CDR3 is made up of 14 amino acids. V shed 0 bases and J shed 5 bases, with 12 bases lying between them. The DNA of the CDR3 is TGCGCCAGCAGCTTGGTTGCAGGGAACAACGAGCAGTACTTC. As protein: CASSLVAGNNEQYF. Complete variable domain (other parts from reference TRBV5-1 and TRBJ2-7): KAGVTQTPRYLIKTRGQQVTLSCSPISGHRSVSWYQQTPGQGLQFLFEYFSETQRNKGNFPGRFSGRQFSNSRSEMNVSTLELGDSALYLCASSLVAGNNEQYFGPGTRLTVT.

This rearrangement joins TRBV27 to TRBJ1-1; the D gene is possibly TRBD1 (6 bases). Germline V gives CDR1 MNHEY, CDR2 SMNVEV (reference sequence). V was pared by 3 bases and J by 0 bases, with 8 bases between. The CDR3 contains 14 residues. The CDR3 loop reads CASSFPGVNTEAFF. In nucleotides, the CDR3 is TGTGCCAGCAGTTTCCCAGGGGTGAACACTGAAGCTTTCTTT.

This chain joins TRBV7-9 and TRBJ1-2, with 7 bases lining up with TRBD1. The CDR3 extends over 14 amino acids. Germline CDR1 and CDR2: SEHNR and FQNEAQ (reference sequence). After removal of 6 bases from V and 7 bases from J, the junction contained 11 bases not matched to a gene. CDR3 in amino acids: CASSPTRGRLGYTF. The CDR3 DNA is TGTGCCAGCAGTCCTACAAGGGGGCGCCTTGGCTACACCTTC.

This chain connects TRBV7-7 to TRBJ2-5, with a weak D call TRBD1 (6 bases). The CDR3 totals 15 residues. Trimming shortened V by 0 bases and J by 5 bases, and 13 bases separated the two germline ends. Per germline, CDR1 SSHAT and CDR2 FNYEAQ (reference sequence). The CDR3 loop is CASSLALQGWETQYF. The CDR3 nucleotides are TGTGCCAGCAGCTTAGCGCTTCAGGGGTGGGAGACCCAGTACTTC.

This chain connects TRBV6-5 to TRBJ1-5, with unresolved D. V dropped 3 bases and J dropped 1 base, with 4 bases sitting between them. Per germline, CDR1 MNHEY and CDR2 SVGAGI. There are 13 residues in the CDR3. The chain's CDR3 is CASSYGSNQPQHF. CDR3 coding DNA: TGTGCCAGCAGTTATGGAAGCAATCAGCCCCAGCATTTT.

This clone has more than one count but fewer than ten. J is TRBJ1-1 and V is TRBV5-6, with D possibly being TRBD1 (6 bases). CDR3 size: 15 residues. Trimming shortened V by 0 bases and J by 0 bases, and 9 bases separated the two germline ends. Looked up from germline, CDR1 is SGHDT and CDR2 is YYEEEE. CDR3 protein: CASSLGTDMNTEAFF. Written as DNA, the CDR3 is TGTGCCAGCAGCTTGGGGACAGACATGAACACTGAAGCTTTCTTT.

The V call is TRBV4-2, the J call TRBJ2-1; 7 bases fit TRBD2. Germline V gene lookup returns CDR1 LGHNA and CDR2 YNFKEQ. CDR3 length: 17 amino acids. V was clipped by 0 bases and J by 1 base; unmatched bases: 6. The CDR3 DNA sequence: TGTGCCAGCAGCCAAGATGAGGGAGGGGTATCCTACAATGAGCAGTTCTTC. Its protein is CASSQDEGGVSYNEQFF.

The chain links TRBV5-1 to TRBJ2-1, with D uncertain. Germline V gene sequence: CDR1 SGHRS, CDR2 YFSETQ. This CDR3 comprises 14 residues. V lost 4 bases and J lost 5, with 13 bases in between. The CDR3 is CASSPPGINNEQFF. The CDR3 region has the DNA TGCGCCAGCAGCCCTCCGGGCATTAACAATGAGCAGTTCTTC.

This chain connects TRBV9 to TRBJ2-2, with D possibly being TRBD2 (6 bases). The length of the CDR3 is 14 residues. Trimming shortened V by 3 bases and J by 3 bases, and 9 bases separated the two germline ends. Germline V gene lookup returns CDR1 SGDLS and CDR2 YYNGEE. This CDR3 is CASSGGDHTGELFF. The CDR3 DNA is TGTGCCAGCAGCGGCGGGGACCACACCGGGGAGCTGTTTTTT.

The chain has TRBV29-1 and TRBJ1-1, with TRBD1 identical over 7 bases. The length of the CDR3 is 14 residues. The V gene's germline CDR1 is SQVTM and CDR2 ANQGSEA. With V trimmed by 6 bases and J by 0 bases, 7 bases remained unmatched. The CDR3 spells CSVTGVNMNTEAFF. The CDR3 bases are TGCAGCGTAACAGGGGTCAACATGAACACTGAAGCTTTCTTT. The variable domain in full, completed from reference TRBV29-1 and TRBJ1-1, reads SAVISQKPSRDICQRGTSLTIQCQVDSQVTMMFWYRQQPGQSLTLIATANQGSEATYESGFVIDKFPISRPNLTFSTLTVSNMSPEDSSIYLCSVTGVNMNTEAFFGQGTRLTVV.

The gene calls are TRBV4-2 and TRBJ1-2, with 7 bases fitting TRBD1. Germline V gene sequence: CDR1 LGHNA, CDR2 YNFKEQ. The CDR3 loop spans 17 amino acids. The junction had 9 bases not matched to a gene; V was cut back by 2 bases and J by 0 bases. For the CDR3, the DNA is TGTGCCAGCAGCCAATACAGGGGACAGATAACTAACTATGGCTACACCTTC. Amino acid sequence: CASSQYRGQITNYGYTF.

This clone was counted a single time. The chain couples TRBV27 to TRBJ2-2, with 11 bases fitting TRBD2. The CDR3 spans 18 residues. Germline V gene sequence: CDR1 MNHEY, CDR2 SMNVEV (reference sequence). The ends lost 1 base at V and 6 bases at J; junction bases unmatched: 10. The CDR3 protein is CASSLYRNIAGGPGELFF. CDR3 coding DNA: TGTGCCAGCAGTTTATATCGAAATATAGCGGGGGGGCCCGGGGAGCTGTTTTTT.

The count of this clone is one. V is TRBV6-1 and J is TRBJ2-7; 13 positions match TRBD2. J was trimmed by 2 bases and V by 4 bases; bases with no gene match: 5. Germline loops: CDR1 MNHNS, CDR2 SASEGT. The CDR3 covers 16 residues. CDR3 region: CASSAQTSGGAYEQYF. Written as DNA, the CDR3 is TGTGCCAGCAGTGCCCAAACTAGCGGGGGGGCCTACGAGCAGTACTTC.

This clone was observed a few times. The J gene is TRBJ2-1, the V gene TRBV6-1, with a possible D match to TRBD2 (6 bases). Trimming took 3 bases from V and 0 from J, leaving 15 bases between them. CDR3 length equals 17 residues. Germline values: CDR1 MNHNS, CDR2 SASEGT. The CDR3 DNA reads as TGTGCCAGCAGTGACCAGCGCCGGGGGAACTCCTACAATGAGCAGTTCTTC. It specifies CASSDQRRGNSYNEQFF.

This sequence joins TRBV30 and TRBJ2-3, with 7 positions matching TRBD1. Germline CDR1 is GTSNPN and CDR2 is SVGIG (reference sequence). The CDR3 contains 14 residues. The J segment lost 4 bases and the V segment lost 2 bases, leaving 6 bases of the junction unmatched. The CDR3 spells CAWSSGQAPDTQYF. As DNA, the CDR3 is TGTGCCTGGAGTTCAGGACAGGCCCCAGATACGCAGTATTTT.

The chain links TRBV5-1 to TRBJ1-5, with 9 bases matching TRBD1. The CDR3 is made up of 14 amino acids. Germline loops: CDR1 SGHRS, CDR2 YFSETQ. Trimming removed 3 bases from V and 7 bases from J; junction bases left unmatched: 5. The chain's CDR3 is CASSWTGEGQPQHF. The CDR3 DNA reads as TGCGCCAGCAGCTGGACAGGGGAGGGGCAGCCCCAGCATTTT.

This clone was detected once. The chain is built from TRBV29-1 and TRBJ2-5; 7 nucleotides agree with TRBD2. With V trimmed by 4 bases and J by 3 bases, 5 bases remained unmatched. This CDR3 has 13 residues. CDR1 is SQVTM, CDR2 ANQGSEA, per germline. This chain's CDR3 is CSVGGAGEETQYF. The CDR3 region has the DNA TGCAGCGTTGGAGGGGCGGGGGAAGAGACCCAGTACTTC.

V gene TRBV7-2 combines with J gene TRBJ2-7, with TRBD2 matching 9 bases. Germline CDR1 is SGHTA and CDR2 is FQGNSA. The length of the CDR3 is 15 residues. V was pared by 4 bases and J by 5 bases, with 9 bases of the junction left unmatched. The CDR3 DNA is TGTGCCAGCAGCTCTCCAATTAGCGGGAGACACGAGCAGTACTTC. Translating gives CASSSPISGRHEQYF. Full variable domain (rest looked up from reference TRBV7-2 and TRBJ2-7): GAGVSQSPSNKVTEKGKDVELRCDPISGHTALYWYRQSLGQGLEFLIYFQGNSAPDKSGLPSDRFSAERTGGSVSTLTIQRTQQEDSAVYLCASSSPISGRHEQYFGPGTRLTVT.

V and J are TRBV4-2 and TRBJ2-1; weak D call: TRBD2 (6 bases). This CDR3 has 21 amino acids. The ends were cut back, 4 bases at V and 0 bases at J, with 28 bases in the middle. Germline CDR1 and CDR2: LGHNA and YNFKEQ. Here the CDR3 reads CASSLALVRGMGPRSYNEQFF. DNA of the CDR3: TGTGCCAGCAGCCTTGCGTTGGTCCGGGGGATGGGCCCCCGCTCCTACAATGAGCAGTTCTTC.

DNA for the CDR3: TGTGCCAGCAGTTCAAACGGGGCAGGGACCGGCTACACCTTC. As protein: CASSSNGAGTGYTF. The gene calls are TRBV28 and TRBJ1-2; D may be TRBD1 (5 bases). V lost 4 bases to trimming and J lost 8 bases, with 17 bases between them. CDR1 MDHEN and CDR2 SYDVKM come from the germline V gene. There are 14 residues in the CDR3.

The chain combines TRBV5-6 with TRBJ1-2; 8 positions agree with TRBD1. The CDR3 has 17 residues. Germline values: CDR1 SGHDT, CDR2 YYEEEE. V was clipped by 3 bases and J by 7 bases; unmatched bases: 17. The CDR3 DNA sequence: TGTGCCAGCAGCTCCTCAACAGGGGGGAAAGGCGTTGGTGGCTACACCTTC. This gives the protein CASSSSTGGKGVGGYTF. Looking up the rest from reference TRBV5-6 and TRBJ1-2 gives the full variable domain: DAGVTQSPTHLIKTRGQQVTLRCSPKSGHDTVSWYQQALGQGPQFIFQYYEEEERQRGNFPDRFSGHQFPNYSSELNVNALLLGDSALYLCASSSSTGGKGVGGYTFGSGTRLTVV.

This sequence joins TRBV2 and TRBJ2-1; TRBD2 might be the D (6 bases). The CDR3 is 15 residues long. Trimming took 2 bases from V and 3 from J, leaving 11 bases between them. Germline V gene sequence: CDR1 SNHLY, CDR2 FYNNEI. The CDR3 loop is CASSEIAGFYNEQFF. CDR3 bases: TGTGCCAGCAGTGAAATTGCGGGATTCTACAATGAGCAGTTCTTC.

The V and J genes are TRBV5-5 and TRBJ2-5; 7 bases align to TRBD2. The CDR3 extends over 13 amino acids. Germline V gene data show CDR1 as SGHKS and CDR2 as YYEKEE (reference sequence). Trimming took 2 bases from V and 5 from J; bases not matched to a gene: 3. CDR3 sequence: CASSLAGRETQYF. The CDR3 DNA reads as TGTGCCAGCAGCTTAGCGGGGAGGGAGACCCAGTACTTC.

CDR3 in amino acids: CASSEDRAYGYTF. The CDR3 nucleotides are TGTGCCAGCAGCGAGGACAGGGCCTACGGCTACACCTTC. This rearrangement joins TRBV5-4 to TRBJ1-2; 8 bases map to TRBD1. The CDR3 has 13 amino acids. Germline V gene sequence: CDR1 SGHNT, CDR2 YYREEE (reference sequence). Germline trimming cut 4 bases from V and 8 bases from J; bases unmatched to any gene: 7.

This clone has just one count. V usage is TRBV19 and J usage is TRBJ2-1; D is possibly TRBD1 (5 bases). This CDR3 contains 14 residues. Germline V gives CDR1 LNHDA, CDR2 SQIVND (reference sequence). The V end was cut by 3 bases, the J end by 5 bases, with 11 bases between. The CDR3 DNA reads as TGTGCCAGTAGTATTGGCAGGGTCCACAATGAGCAGTTCTTC. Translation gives CASSIGRVHNEQFF.

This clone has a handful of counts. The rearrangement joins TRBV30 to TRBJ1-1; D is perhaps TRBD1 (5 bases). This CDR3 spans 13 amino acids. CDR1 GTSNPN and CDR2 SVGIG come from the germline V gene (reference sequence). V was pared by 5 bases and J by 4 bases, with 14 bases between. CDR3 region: CAWLAPGSTEAFF. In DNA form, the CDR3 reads TGTGCCTGGCTGGCCCCAGGGTCCACTGAAGCTTTCTTT.

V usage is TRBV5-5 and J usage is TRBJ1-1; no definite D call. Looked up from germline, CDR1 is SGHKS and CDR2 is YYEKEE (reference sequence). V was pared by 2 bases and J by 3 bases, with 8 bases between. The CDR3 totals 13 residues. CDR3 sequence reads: CASSFEGYTEAFF. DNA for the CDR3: TGTGCCAGCAGCTTTGAGGGATACACTGAAGCTTTCTTT.